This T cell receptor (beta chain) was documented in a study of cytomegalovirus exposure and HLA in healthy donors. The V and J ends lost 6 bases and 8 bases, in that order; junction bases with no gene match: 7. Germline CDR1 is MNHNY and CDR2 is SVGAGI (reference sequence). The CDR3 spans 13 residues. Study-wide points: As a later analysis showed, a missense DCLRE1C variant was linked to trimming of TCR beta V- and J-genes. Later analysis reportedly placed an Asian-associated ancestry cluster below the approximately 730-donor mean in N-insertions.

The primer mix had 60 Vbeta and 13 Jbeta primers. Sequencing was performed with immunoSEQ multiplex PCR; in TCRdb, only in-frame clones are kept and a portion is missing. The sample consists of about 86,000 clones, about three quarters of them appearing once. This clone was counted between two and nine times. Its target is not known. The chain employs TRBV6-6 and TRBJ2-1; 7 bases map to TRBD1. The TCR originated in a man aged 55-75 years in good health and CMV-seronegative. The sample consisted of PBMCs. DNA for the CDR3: TGTGCCAGCAGCCTTACAGGGGTGGATGAGCAGTTCTTC. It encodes CASSLTGVDEQFF.